A single sample gave rise to the 29 T cell receptor beta chains below, sequenced in a study of control samples from healthy donors and cancer patients. Clones were read by immunoSEQ multiplex PCR, and TCRdb kept only the in-frame ones, dropping some. The sample consists of 120,000 to 150,000 clones, around 90% of them appearing once. Sample: blood. These receptors came from a man aged 25 to 40 in good health.

The rearrangement joins TRBV19 to TRBJ1-1; 10 bases match TRBD1. Germline values: CDR1 LNHDA, CDR2 SQIVND (reference sequence). With 7 bases clipped from V and 4 bases from J, the junction kept 6 bases outside the gene matches. CDR3 length: 14 residues. This CDR3 is CASTPTGGVTEAFF. The CDR3 DNA sequence: TGTGCCAGTACTCCGACAGGGGGCGTCACTGAAGCTTTCTTT.

The genes are TRBV10-2 and TRBJ2-5, with TRBD2 matching over 10 bases. From germline, CDR1 is WSHSY and CDR2 SAAADI. V lost 5 bases to trimming and J lost 5 bases; unmatched junction nucleotides: 17. CDR3 length: 18 amino acids. The CDR3 loop is CASSIRASGRRAAETQYF. The DNA of the CDR3 is TGCGCCAGCAGTATTAGGGCTAGCGGGAGAAGGGCTGCGGAGACCCAGTACTTC.

The chain is built from TRBV28 and TRBJ2-7; 9 bases map to TRBD1. Per germline, CDR1 MDHEN and CDR2 SYDVKM. This CDR3 has 15 residues. J was trimmed by 5 bases and V by 6 bases; bases with no gene match: 11. The DNA for the CDR3 is TGTGCCAGCAGCCTCACGGGACAGGGTGTCCACGAGCAGTACTTC. Its protein is CASSLTGQGVHEQYF.

The chain couples TRBV3-1 (or the pseudogene TRBV3-2) to TRBJ1-4; unclear D gene. Germline V lookup: CDR1 LGHDT, CDR2 YNNKEL (reference sequence). V lost 2 bases, J lost 8 bases, and 12 bases lay in between. The CDR3 consists of 14 residues. The CDR3, as DNA: TGTGCCAGCAGCCAATCCGAGCGCCGGGAAAAACTGTTTTTT. Protein: CASSQSERREKLFF.

The V and J genes are TRBV29-1 and TRBJ2-1, with D possibly being TRBD1 (5 bases). Germline values: CDR1 SQVTM, CDR2 ANQGSEA. V was shortened by 3 bases and J by 5 bases, with 5 bases between the two germline ends. The CDR3 extends over 11 amino acids. CDR3 sequence: CSVDRDNEQFF. For the CDR3, the DNA is TGCAGCGTTGACAGGGACAATGAGCAGTTCTTC.

CDR3 DNA: TGTGCCAGCAGCGAGGGGCCAGCGGCACATGAGCAGTTCTTC. This codes for CASSEGPAAHEQFF. The V call is TRBV9, the J call TRBJ2-1; either TRBD1 or TRBD2 may supply D (5 bases each). Germline V CDR1 and CDR2: SGDLS, YYNGEE. Trimming stripped 3 bases from V and 8 bases from J, with 15 bases between. The CDR3 is 14 residues long.

The chain combines TRBV29-1 with TRBJ2-7; TRBD1 might be the D (6 bases). Trimming cost V 4 bases and J 3 bases, with 13 bases left between them. Germline V CDR1 and CDR2: SQVTM, ANQGSEA. The CDR3 runs 13 residues. The CDR3 reads CSVAEGVGYEQYF. In DNA form, the CDR3 reads TGCAGCGTTGCTGAGGGGGTGGGCTACGAGCAGTACTTC.

The V call is TRBV9, the J call TRBJ1-1; tentatively, D is TRBD1 (6 bases). V lost 7 bases and J 1 base, leaving 17 bases between the germline ends. CDR3 length: 15 residues. The germline CDR1 and CDR2 sequences are SGDLS and YYNGEE. CDR3 amino acids: CASGQIGGWNTEAFF. The CDR3 DNA sequence: TGTGCCAGCGGCCAGATCGGGGGCTGGAACACTGAAGCTTTCTTT.

The V gene is TRBV6-6, the J gene TRBJ2-7, with 10 bases that match TRBD1. This CDR3 comprises 16 residues. J lost 6 bases, V lost 3 bases, and 11 bases had no gene match. The germline V gene encodes CDR1 MNHNY and CDR2 SVGAGI (reference sequence). CDR3 nucleotide sequence: TGTGCCAGCAGTTATCATAAACCCGGGACAGGGGCCGAGCAGTACTTC. Amino acids: CASSYHKPGTGAEQYF.

The V and J genes are TRBV7-2 and TRBJ1-3, with 9 nucleotides matching TRBD1. The CDR3 contains 16 residues. Germline V CDR1 and CDR2: SGHTA, FQGNSA. Trimming cost V 1 base and J 4 bases; bases outside gene matches: 5. CDR3 bases: TGTGCCAGCAGCTTAGGCCCCGGGACAGGGGGAAACACCATATATTTT. It specifies CASSLGPGTGGNTIYF.

The CDR3 DNA reads as TGTGCCAGCAAACCGGGACTAGCGGGAGAGGGAACCTACAATGAGCAGTTCTTC. This gives the protein CASKPGLAGEGTYNEQFF. This rearrangement joins TRBV11-2 to TRBJ2-1, with TRBD2 matching over 14 bases. The CDR3 extends over 18 amino acids. Germline V gene sequence: CDR1 SGHAT, CDR2 FQNNGV. V lost 7 bases and J lost 2; bases outside the gene matches: 10.

The chain is built from TRBV25-1 and TRBJ2-5; 8 nucleotides agree with TRBD2. The CDR3 sequence is 13 residues long. CDR1 and CDR2 (germline): MGHDK, SYGVNS. V lost 6 bases and J lost 1; bases outside the gene matches: 1. The DNA for the CDR3 is TGTGCCAGCAGAACTAGCGGCCAAGAGACCCAGTACTTC. Protein product: CASRTSGQETQYF.

This chain connects TRBV12-3 or TRBV12-4 to TRBJ2-7; possibly TRBD2 for D (5 bases). The CDR3 contains 12 residues. V was pared by 6 bases and J by 3 bases, with 9 bases between. In nucleotides, the CDR3 is TGTGCCAGCAGCCCCGGACTCTACGAGCAGTACTTC. It yields the protein CASSPGLYEQYF.

V gene TRBV11-3 combines with J gene TRBJ1-2; 8 positions agree with TRBD1. V was clipped by 5 bases and J by 7 bases; unmatched bases: 6. CDR1 SGHNT and CDR2 YENEEA come from the germline V gene. CDR3 length: 13 amino acids. The CDR3 protein is CASSPGGRLGYTF. Written as DNA, the CDR3 is TGTGCCAGCAGCCCAGGGGGCCGTCTTGGCTACACCTTC.

The V call is TRBV19, the J call TRBJ1-6; TRBD1 might be the D (5 bases). Germline V gene sequence: CDR1 LNHDA, CDR2 SQIVND (reference sequence). Trimming removed 0 bases from V and 7 bases from J, with 19 bases in between. The CDR3 is 18 amino acids. The CDR3 reads CASSIDPWGNAGNSPLHF. The CDR3 bases are TGTGCCAGTAGTATAGATCCATGGGGGAACGCTGGAAATTCACCCCTCCACTTT.

The chain carries TRBV5-1 and TRBJ1-1; 11 nucleotides line up with TRBD1. The CDR3 is 16 amino acids. The germline CDR1 and CDR2 sequences are SGHRS and YFSETQ. V dropped 4 bases and J dropped 5; count of bases not matched to a gene: 10. In DNA, the CDR3 is TGCGCCAGCAGCCCTCCGGACAGGGGGCGTTGGACTGAAGCTTTCTTT. Its translation is CASSPPDRGRWTEAFF.

V is TRBV30 and J is TRBJ1-2, with a weak D call TRBD1 (6 bases). CDR1 GTSNPN and CDR2 SVGIG come from the germline V gene (reference sequence). Deletions cut 5 bases from V and 8 bases from J, with 18 bases between. The CDR3 runs to 13 residues. CDR3 nucleotides: TGTGCCTGGGGGGAGGTCAGGGGAATCGGCTACACCTTC. This codes for CAWGEVRGIGYTF.

Worth noting for this clone: At one end, the junction sequence differs from germline, possibly due to a read error. The rearrangement uses TRBV7-7 and TRBJ1-6; weak D call: TRBD1 (6 bases). Germline loops: CDR1 SSHAT, CDR2 FNYEAQ (reference sequence). The CDR3 sequence is 18 residues long. The CDR3 DNA is TGTGCTAGCAGCTTACAACAGGGTAAGGATCCCTATAATTCACCCCTCCACTTT. Protein product: CASSLQQGKDPYNSPLHF.

The V gene is TRBV7-9, the J gene TRBJ1-2; 7 bases line up with TRBD1. Germline V gene lookup returns CDR1 SEHNR and CDR2 FQNEAQ (reference sequence). Trimming removed 2 bases from V and 0 bases from J; junction bases left unmatched: 6. The CDR3 covers 16 residues. CDR3 nucleotides: TGTGCCAGCAGCTTAACGGGGACAGCCTCTAACTATGGCTACACCTTC. This gives the protein CASSLTGTASNYGYTF.

This clone was observed a few times. The rearrangement uses TRBV14 and TRBJ1-2; D ambiguous. There are 13 residues in the CDR3. Trimming removed 0 bases at V and 7 bases at J, with 9 bases between. Germline V lookup: CDR1 SGHDN, CDR2 FVKESK. Here the CDR3 reads CASSQDLGSGYTF. The DNA for the CDR3 is TGTGCCAGCAGCCAAGATCTGGGATCTGGCTACACCTTC.

This chain links TRBV7-9 with TRBJ2-1; maybe TRBD1 (5 bases). The CDR3 totals 14 residues. Germline CDR1 and CDR2: SEHNR and FQNEAQ (reference sequence). The V end lost 0 bases, the J end lost 6 bases, and 9 bases lay between the germline ends. In DNA, the CDR3 is TGTGCCAGCAGCTTAGCGACAGCACGCAATGAGCAGTTCTTC. This translates into CASSLATARNEQFF.

The chain has TRBV2 and TRBJ2-3; D gene unclear. Looked up from germline, CDR1 is SNHLY and CDR2 is FYNNEI. The CDR3 length is 12 residues. V was pared by 6 bases and J by 6 bases, with 10 bases between. The CDR3 nucleotides are TGTGCCAGCAGCAGACCCGGGGATACGCAGTATTTT. Its translation is CASSRPGDTQYF.

This sequence joins TRBV7-2 and TRBJ1-2; D is unresolved. CDR3 length: 14 residues. Germline V lookup: CDR1 SGHTA, CDR2 FQGNSA. V gave up 2 bases and J gave up 5 bases, with 12 bases separating them. The CDR3 nucleotides are TGTGCCAGCAGCTTACCTTTTTCTGGGTATGGCTACACCTTC. Translated, it gives CASSLPFSGYGYTF.

V is TRBV9 and J is TRBJ1-2; D is unresolved. CDR1 SGDLS and CDR2 YYNGEE come from the germline V gene. The length of the CDR3 is 13 residues. Trimming took 0 bases from V and 4 from J, leaving 7 bases between them. CDR3 DNA: TGTGCCAGCAGCGTAGAGTCTCTCTATGGCTACACCTTC. Its protein product is CASSVESLYGYTF.

The chain is built from TRBV7-8 and TRBJ2-5; D is unresolved. The length of the CDR3 is 12 residues. Trimming shortened V by 4 bases and J by 5 bases, and 8 bases separated the two germline ends. Germline CDR1 and CDR2: SGHVS and FQNEAQ. The CDR3 DNA follows: TGTGCCAGCAGCTCAATAAGTGAGACCCAGTACTTC. Translated: CASSSISETQYF.

V usage is TRBV7-2 and J usage is TRBJ2-1; D is undetermined. With 1 base removed from V and 0 bases from J, the gap between germline ends came to 10 bases. CDR1 and CDR2 (germline): SGHTA, FQGNSA. CDR3 length: 16 amino acids. This CDR3 reads CASSLEVSGSYNEQFF. DNA for the CDR3: TGTGCCAGCAGCTTAGAGGTATCGGGCTCCTACAATGAGCAGTTCTTC.

This chain uses TRBV12-3 or TRBV12-4 with TRBJ2-6, with no clear D. The length of the CDR3 is 13 residues. The V gene lost 2 bases and the J gene lost 4 bases, with 3 bases spanning the gap. The DNA for the CDR3 is TGTGCCAGCAGTTTAAGAGGGGCCAACGTCCTGACTTTC. Amino acid sequence: CASSLRGANVLTF.

The chain uses TRBV6-2 or TRBV6-3 and TRBJ2-3; 7 nucleotides align to TRBD2. The CDR3 spans 13 residues. V lost 5 bases and J lost 3; bases outside the gene matches: 2. Germline CDR1 reads MNHEY; CDR2 reads SVGEGT. The CDR3 DNA is TGTGCCAGCAGTCTTAGCGGGACAGATACGCAGTATTTT. Its translation: CASSLSGTDTQYF.

The CDR3 sequence: CASVSQGRSPLHF. The DNA for the CDR3 is TGTGCCAGTGTATCGCAGGGTAGATCACCCCTCCACTTT. V gene TRBV6-5 combines with J gene TRBJ1-6, with a possible D match to TRBD1 (5 bases). Trimming took 9 bases from V and 10 from J, leaving 16 bases between them. Germline V gives CDR1 MNHEY, CDR2 SVGAGI. The CDR3 runs 13 residues.